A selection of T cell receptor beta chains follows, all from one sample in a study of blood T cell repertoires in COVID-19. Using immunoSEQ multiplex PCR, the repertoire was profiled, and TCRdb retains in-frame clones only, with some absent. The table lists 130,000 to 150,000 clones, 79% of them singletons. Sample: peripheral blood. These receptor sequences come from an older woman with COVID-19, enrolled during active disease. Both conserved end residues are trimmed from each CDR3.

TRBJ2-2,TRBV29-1,SVVRTGNTGELF
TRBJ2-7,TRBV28,ASSTGIEQY
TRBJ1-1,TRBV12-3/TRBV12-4,ASSFKFTEAF
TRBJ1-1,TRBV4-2,ASSLGQGWMNTEAF
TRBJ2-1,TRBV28,ASTTGGADNNEQF
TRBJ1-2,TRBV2,ASRYGTVYGYT
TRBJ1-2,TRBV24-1,ATSVGGGTGYT
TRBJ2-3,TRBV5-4,ASSVGQGLTDTQY
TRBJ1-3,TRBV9,ASGSGQSSGNTIY
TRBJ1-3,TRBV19,ASSQTVSDRNTIY
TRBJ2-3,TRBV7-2,ASSPQGSSTDTQY
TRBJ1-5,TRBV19,ASSAGQGFNQPQH
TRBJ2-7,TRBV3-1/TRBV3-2,ASSQGDTPHG
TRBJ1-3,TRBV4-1,ASSQAGQDSGNTIY
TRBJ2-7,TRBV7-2,ASSFALVTRTPRDEQY
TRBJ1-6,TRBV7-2,ASSLRGLSGNSPLH
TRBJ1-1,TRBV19,ASTLTGNAEAF
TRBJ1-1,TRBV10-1,ARPGPVNTEAF
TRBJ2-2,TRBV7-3,ASSRITGGVRTGELF
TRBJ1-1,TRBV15,ATQGGRTVNTEAF
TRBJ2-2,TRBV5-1,ASSLYAQANTGELF
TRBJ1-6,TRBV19,ASSIGGARNSPLH
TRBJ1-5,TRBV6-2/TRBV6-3,ASSPGPNQPQH
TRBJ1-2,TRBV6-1,ASSEASGYGYT
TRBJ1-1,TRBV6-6,ASSFGGNRGNTEAF
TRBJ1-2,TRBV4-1,ASSQEQGYGYT
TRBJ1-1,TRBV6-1,ASSDGPGRTEAF
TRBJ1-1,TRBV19,ASSFDRGFTEAF
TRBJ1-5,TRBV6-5,ASTTQGFSNQPQH
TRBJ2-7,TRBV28,ASRPPRGQGVSEY
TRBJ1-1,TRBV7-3,ASSSGQATEAF
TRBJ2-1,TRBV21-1,ASSKTIGGPYNEQF
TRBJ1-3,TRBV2,ASSEGAQGADTIY
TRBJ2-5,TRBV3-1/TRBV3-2,ASSQPGLAGASQETQY
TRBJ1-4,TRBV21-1,ASSKRGGWPLF
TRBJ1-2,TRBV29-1,SVASGTPYGYT
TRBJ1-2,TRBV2,ASSEARLSGESGYT
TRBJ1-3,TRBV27,ASSLSRGVGNTIY
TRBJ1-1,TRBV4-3,ASSQEEAGRTEAF
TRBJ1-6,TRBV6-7,ASITEPEEPLH
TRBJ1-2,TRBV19,ASTRTGSVSYGYT
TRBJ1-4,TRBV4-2,ASSQARALGDEKLF
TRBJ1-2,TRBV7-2,ASSFKQSLGYT
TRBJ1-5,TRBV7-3,ASSLRTGLSNQPQH
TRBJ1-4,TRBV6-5,ASSTRDRVDAKLF
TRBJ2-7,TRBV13,ASSLDRDRGYEQY
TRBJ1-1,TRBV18,ASSQGALSPLSSAF
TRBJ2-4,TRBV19,ASSRSGLNIQY
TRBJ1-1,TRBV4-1,ASSLTGSGNTEAF